This T cell receptor (beta chain) emerged from a study of neurological immune-mediated disorders. Whole-study results and caveats: In multiple sclerosis patients, the repertoire cluster was unrelated to clinical or MRI findings.

Source material was 2 million unsorted PBMCs, stored at -80 °C in RNAlater. This clonotype was seen many times. The antigen remains unidentified. Germline CDR1 is MNHNY and CDR2 is SVGAGI (reference sequence). CDR3 length equals 16 residues. Trimming cost V 6 bases and J 2 bases, with 19 bases left between them. MiXCR, applied by TCRdb to the 5' RACE reads, yields one record per CDR3 protein. The sample holds about 120,000 distinct CDR3 sequences, roughly 3.4% seen once. The sequencing sample was made of PBMCs. This chain joins TRBV6-6 and TRBJ1-1; D possibly corresponds to TRBD1 (6 bases). The source of this sequence is a woman in her twenties or thirties with multiple sclerosis. The chain's CDR3 is CASRKHSDRRNTEAFF. In DNA, the CDR3 is TGTGCCAGCAGAAAACACTCGGACAGAAGAAACACTGAAGCTTTCTTT.